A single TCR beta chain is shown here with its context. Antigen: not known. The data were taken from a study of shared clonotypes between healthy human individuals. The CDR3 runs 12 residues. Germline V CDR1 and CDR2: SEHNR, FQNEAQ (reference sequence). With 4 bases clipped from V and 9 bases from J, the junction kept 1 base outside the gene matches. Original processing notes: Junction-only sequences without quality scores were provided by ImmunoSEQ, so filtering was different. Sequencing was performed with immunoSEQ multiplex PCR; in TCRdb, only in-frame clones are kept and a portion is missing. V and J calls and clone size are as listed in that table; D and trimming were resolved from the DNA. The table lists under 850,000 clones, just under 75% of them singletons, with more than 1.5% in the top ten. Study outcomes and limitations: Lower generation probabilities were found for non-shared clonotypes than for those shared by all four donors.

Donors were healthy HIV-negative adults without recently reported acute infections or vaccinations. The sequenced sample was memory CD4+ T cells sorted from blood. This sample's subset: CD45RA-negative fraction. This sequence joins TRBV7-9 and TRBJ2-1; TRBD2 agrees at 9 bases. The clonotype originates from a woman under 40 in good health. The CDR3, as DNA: TGTGCCAGCAGCTCGCGGGGGGGTGAGCAGTTCTTC. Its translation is CASSSRGGEQFF.